Listed below are T cell receptor beta chains from one sample, sequenced in a study of CD8 T cells in ankylosing spondylitis. Each CDR3 protein is one row after TCRdb ran MiXCR on the 5' RACE reads. The table has almost 250,000 distinct CDR3 sequences, roughly 32% seen once. Sequenced input: blood, either unsorted or a sorted T cell fraction (not recorded which). The receptor source for this set is a male donor with ankylosing spondylitis or in good health (not recorded which). Each CDR3 is given without its conserved first and last residue.

>TRBJ2-2|TRBV29-1
SPRTGQGASGELF
>TRBJ2-7|TRBV21-1
ASRKVRGPTSYEQY
>TRBJ2-4|TRBV12-3/TRBV12-4
ASSRTRIEGNIQY
>TRBJ1-1|TRBV29-1
SVERGNTEAF
>TRBJ2-1|TRBV27
ASSLPGSRYNEQF
>TRBJ1-2|TRBV4-1
ASSRTDTNYGYT
>TRBJ2-5|TRBV20-1
SARDPTQGMETQY
>TRBJ1-5|TRBV28
ASSLGRRDQPQH
>TRBJ1-2|TRBV2
ASSVVSGFYGYT
>TRBJ2-3|TRBV20-1
SARDLAASTDTQY
>TRBJ2-3|TRBV29-1
SVRPGQSTDTQY
>TRBJ2-7|TRBV29-1
SVIQGVVYEQY
>TRBJ2-1|TRBV3-1
ASSQVENEQF
>TRBJ2-1|TRBV2
ASSPFNEQF
>TRBJ2-5|TRBV5-6
ASSSAVETQY
>TRBJ2-3|TRBV29-1
SVEGQGTDTQY
>TRBJ1-2|TRBV20-1
SAGPTGTNYGYT
>TRBJ2-3|TRBV29-1
SVDLAASTDTQY
>TRBJ1-1|TRBV10-3
AIGGSGNTEAF
>TRBJ1-4|TRBV7-2
GSSPDWGSTNEKLF
>TRBJ2-2|TRBV12-3/TRBV12-4
ASSLRGTGNTGELF
>TRBJ1-1|TRBV2
ASSNPARNTEAF
>TRBJ2-7|TRBV12-3/TRBV12-4
ASSPTGRWEQY
>TRBJ2-7|TRBV3-1
ASSRGQRVEQY
>TRBJ2-3|TRBV7-6
ASSLVELTDTQY
>TRBJ1-6|TRBV5-6
ASSLFTNSPLH
>TRBJ2-1|TRBV10-3
AITLGPYNEQF
>TRBJ1-2|TRBV9
ASSVEGGADGYT
>TRBJ1-1|TRBV11-2
ASSKLQGRGTEAF
>TRBJ2-7|TRBV20-1
SARRVAAYEQY
>TRBJ2-7|TRBV29-1
SAASGGLYYEQY